This TCR beta chain emerged from a study of blood T cell repertoires in COVID-19. At the level of the study: There were acute and convalescent COVID-19 samples, and they came from the United States, Italy and Spain.

The ends lost 3 bases at V and 5 bases at J; junction bases unmatched: 7. CDR3 length: 16 amino acids. From germline, CDR1 is KGHDR and CDR2 SFDVKD. Libraries were prepared by immunoSEQ multiplex PCR; TCRdb keeps only in-frame clonotypes and omits some of them. The sample consists of 300,000 to 400,000 clones, around 87% of them appearing once. This sequence was found in a woman aged 25-40 years with acute COVID-19. Sequencing was performed on PBMCs or T cells enriched from blood (not recorded which). V usage is TRBV24-1 and J usage is TRBJ2-2; 8 bases are shared with TRBD1. In DNA, the CDR3 is TGTGCCACCAGTGATCGCAGGGGGCTGGGGACCGGGGAGCTGTTTTTT. Its protein product is CATSDRRGLGTGELFF.